The text below deals with one T cell receptor (beta chain). Other DNA sequences in this sample translate to the same CDR3. The sample belongs to a study of shared clonotypes between healthy human individuals. Using immunoSEQ multiplex PCR, the repertoire was profiled, and TCRdb retains in-frame clones only, with some absent. The data contain about 2 million clones, about 95% of them singletons. The CDR3 extends over 12 amino acids. Germline loops: CDR1 SGHDT, CDR2 YYEEEE. V lost 4 bases to trimming and J lost 4 bases, with 7 bases between them. It was CD45RO-negative cells, positively selected for CCR7, that made up naive CD8 cells, with terminally differentiated effector memory CD45RA+ cells excluded.

V and J are TRBV5-6 and TRBJ2-3; the D is unclear. This receptor was identified in a man aged 18 to 29 in good health. Sequencing was done on a sample of naive CD8+ T cells sorted from blood. CDR3 coding DNA: TGTGCCAGCAGCCCCGGCCCAGATACGCAGTATTTT. Translated, it gives CASSPGPDTQYF.